A selection of T cell receptor beta chains follows, all from one sample in a study of blood T cell repertoires in COVID-19. Assay used: immunoSEQ multiplex PCR; TCRdb lists only in-frame clones, some missing. The sample yields under 450,000 clones, 88% seen once. Material for sequencing was peripheral blood. These receptors were collected from a woman aged 45-65 years with COVID-19, enrolled during active disease. The CDR3 runs from the conserved cysteine through the conserved F or W. Fields, in order: V gene, clone size, J gene, D gene, CDR3 DNA, CDR3 protein. A D gene is named only where the DNA matches it firmly. Only part of the rows carry a size: once, few, many, or a class if the clone is expanded.

TRBV5-4	NA	TRBJ2-1	NA	TGTGCCAGCAGCTTGGATGGCTCCCGGGACAATGAGCAGTTCTTC	CASSLDGSRDNEQFF
TRBV5-6	NA	TRBJ1-4	TRBD1	TGTGCCAGCAGCTTCGGGACAGGAAATAATGAAAAACTGTTTTTT	CASSFGTGNNEKLFF
TRBV30	NA	TRBJ2-7	NA	TGTGCCTGGAGTGTTGGACTTGAGCAGTACTTC	CAWSVGLEQYF
TRBV7-6	NA	TRBJ2-1	TRBD1	TGTGCCAGCAGCCGACCCGGGACAGCCCAGTTCTTC	CASSRPGTAQFF
TRBV2	few	TRBJ1-4	TRBD1	TGTGCCAGCAGTGAGGGGACAGGCATTAATGAAAAACTGTTTTTT	CASSEGTGINEKLFF
TRBV12-3/TRBV12-4	NA	TRBJ1-1	NA	TGTGCCAGCAGTTTAGGACCGGGGAAAACTTTCTTT	CASSLGPGKTFF
TRBV5-1	NA	TRBJ2-7	TRBD1	TGCGCCAGCAGCCCCCAGGCAGGGGGTCTCTACGAGCAGTACTTC	CASSPQAGGLYEQYF
TRBV6-6	NA	TRBJ2-7	NA	TGTGCCAGCAGTTCCCAGGGTACCTACGAGCAGTACTTC	CASSSQGTYEQYF
TRBV6-5	NA	TRBJ2-7	NA	TGTGCCACTGGGACTCAGACCTACGAGCAGTACTTC	CATGTQTYEQYF
TRBV29-1	NA	TRBJ2-3	TRBD2	TGCAGCCATAAGAGGATGCTAGCGGGGGGGGGTACGCAGTATTTT	CSHKRMLAGGGTQYF
TRBV2	NA	TRBJ2-7	TRBD2	TGTGCCAGCAGTGAACGGCGGGGGATAGTATACGAGCAGTACTTC	CASSERRGIVYEQYF
TRBV9	NA	TRBJ1-3	TRBD1	TGTGCCAGCAGCCCCGACAGGGCTGGAAACACCATATATTTT	CASSPDRAGNTIYF
TRBV7-9	NA	TRBJ1-6	TRBD1	TGTGCCAGCAGCCGCGGAGGACAGGGGGCCAATTCACCCCTCCACTTT	CASSRGGQGANSPLHF
TRBV4-1	once	TRBJ1-6	NA	TGCGCCAGCAGTAACCGGGGCTCCTATAATTCACCCCTCCACTTT	CASSNRGSYNSPLHF
TRBV4-1	NA	TRBJ2-3	TRBD1	TGCGCCAGCAGCCAAGAGGCCAGGGACAGGGGGTATTTT	CASSQEARDRGYF
TRBV9	NA	TRBJ2-1	TRBD2	TGTGCCAGCAGCCCACTAGCGGGTAGCTCCTACAATGAGCAGTTCTTC	CASSPLAGSSYNEQFF
TRBV6-5	NA	TRBJ1-4	TRBD1	TGTGCCAGTGGCAACAGGGGAGTGGGTGAAAAACTGTTTTTT	CASGNRGVGEKLFF
TRBV18	NA	TRBJ1-5	NA	TGTGCCAGCTCACCCGGGAACAGGGATCAGCCCCAGCATTTT	CASSPGNRDQPQHF
TRBV18	NA	TRBJ2-7	TRBD1	TGTGCCAGCCAAGAGAGACAGGGGAACGAGCAGTACTTC	CASQERQGNEQYF
TRBV6-6	NA	TRBJ1-2	NA	TGTGCCAGCCAGGGGTATGGCTACACCTTC	CASQGYGYTF
TRBV5-8	NA	TRBJ2-2	NA	TGTGCCAGCAGCTTGGGGACAGTCACCGGGGAGCTGTTTTTT	CASSLGTVTGELFF
TRBV9	NA	TRBJ2-7	NA	TGTGCCAGCAGCCGGGGGGCAGAATATACCGGGTACGAGCAGTACTTC	CASSRGAEYTGYEQYF
TRBV5-1	NA	TRBJ2-3	TRBD2	TGCGCCAGCAGCGGAGGAACGCGGGGGGATGGCACAGATACGCAGTATTTT	CASSGGTRGDGTDTQYF
TRBV24-1	NA	TRBJ2-3	NA	TGTGCCACCAGTGAATACAGGGCAGATACGCAGTATTTT	CATSEYRADTQYF
TRBV28	NA	TRBJ1-5	NA	TGTGCCAGCAGTACGAATAGCGGGGATCAGCCCCAGCATTTT	CASSTNSGDQPQHF
TRBV19	NA	TRBJ1-1	NA	TGTGCCAGTATCGCCCGGGATAGGAACACTGAAGCTTTCTTT	CASIARDRNTEAFF
TRBV5-1	NA	TRBJ1-1	TRBD1	TGCGCCAGCAGCGTGACAGGGGGCATTGAAGCTTTCTTT	CASSVTGGIEAFF
TRBV5-6	NA	TRBJ2-5	TRBD2	TGTGCCAGCAGCTTGGGGGTAGCGGGCTTCCAAGAGACCCAGTACTTC	CASSLGVAGFQETQYF
TRBV6-5	NA	TRBJ2-5	NA	TGTGCCAGCAGTTTCGGCAGGCAAGAGACCCAGTACTTC	CASSFGRQETQYF
TRBV28	NA	TRBJ1-2	TRBD1	TGTGCCAGCAGTTTATGGGAGGCAGGGGGCTTGGGCTACACCTTC	CASSLWEAGGLGYTF
TRBV5-1	NA	TRBJ2-7	TRBD2	TGCGCCAGCAGCTGGACTAGCGGGGGGTCCTACGAGCAGTACTTC	CASSWTSGGSYEQYF
TRBV18	NA	TRBJ1-4	NA	TGTGCCAGCTCACCACCGTCAGGGTTCGGAAAACTGTTTTTT	CASSPPSGFGKLFF
TRBV5-1	NA	TRBJ2-7	TRBD1	TGCGCCAGCAGCCCCCGACAGGGAACCCACGAGCAGTACTTC	CASSPRQGTHEQYF
TRBV7-6	NA	TRBJ2-7	TRBD1	TGTGCCAGCAGCTTAAAATTTAGTGGGGACAGGGTCTACGAGCAGTACTTC	CASSLKFSGDRVYEQYF
TRBV19	NA	TRBJ1-3	TRBD1	TGTGCCAGTAGTAGGACAGGGGAATCTGGAAACACCATATATTTT	CASSRTGESGNTIYF
TRBV7-2	NA	TRBJ1-2	NA	TGTGCCAGCAGCTTAGCTCAGATACCTAACTATGGCTACACCTTC	CASSLAQIPNYGYTF
TRBV13	NA	TRBJ2-3	TRBD2	TGTGCCAGCGCGCATAGCGGGGGTGATACGCAGTATTTT	CASAHSGGDTQYF
TRBV28	NA	TRBJ2-5	NA	TGTGCCAGCAGCCTGAACGGAGAGACCCAGTACTTC	CASSLNGETQYF
TRBV10-3	NA	TRBJ1-5	TRBD1	TGTGCCATCAGTGGGGGGGACAGGGATCAGCCCCAGCATTTT	CAISGGDRDQPQHF
TRBV29-1	NA	TRBJ1-1	NA	TGCAGCGTTGAAGTAGTGAACACTGAAGCTTTCTTT	CSVEVVNTEAFF
TRBV14	once	TRBJ2-3	TRBD2	TGTGCCAGCAGCCCAGCGGGACTAGCAGGAGATACGCAGTATTTT	CASSPAGLAGDTQYF
TRBV5-6	NA	TRBJ1-2	NA	TGTGCCAGCAGGCCCCCAGGGCTGCGTAGCTATGGCTACACCTTC	CASRPPGLRSYGYTF
TRBV18	NA	TRBJ1-6	TRBD1	TGTGCCAGCTCAATCCGGGACAGGGATAGTTCACCCCTCCACTTT	CASSIRDRDSSPLHF
TRBV28	few	TRBJ2-7	NA	TGTGCCAGCAGTTTCTCAGGGGGAGGCTACGAGCAGTACTTC	CASSFSGGGYEQYF
TRBV18	NA	TRBJ1-1	TRBD1	TGTGCCAGCTCACCAGATAGAGGGGGCGGAATGAACACTGAAGCTTTCTTT	CASSPDRGGGMNTEAFF
TRBV30	once	TRBJ1-2	NA	TGTGCCTGGAGTCCCCTCCCGGCGGTTGGCTACACCTTC	CAWSPLPAVGYTF
TRBV3-1/TRBV3-2	NA	TRBJ2-2	NA	TGTGCCAGCAGCCAAGTGGCAGGGTTAAAATCCAGGGACACCGGGGAGCTGTTTTTT	CASSQVAGLKSRDTGELFF
TRBV6-5	NA	TRBJ2-3	NA	TGTGCCAGCAGCCGCGCGGGCTTCACAGATACGCAGTATTTT	CASSRAGFTDTQYF
TRBV4-1	NA	TRBJ2-1	NA	TGCGCCAGCAGCCTGGGGCCGAGCTCCTACAATGAGCAGTTCTTC	CASSLGPSSYNEQFF
TRBV19	NA	TRBJ1-2	TRBD1	TGTGCCAGTAGTTCCCGACAGGGACTCTATGGCTACACCTTC	CASSSRQGLYGYTF
TRBV7-2	NA	TRBJ2-5	TRBD2	TGTGCCAGCAGCTACTCCGGGACTAGCGGGGCGGGTGGGACCCAGTACTTC	CASSYSGTSGAGGTQYF
TRBV3-1/TRBV3-2	NA	TRBJ1-1	NA	TGTGCCAGCAGTCAAGGGGCCGCCAGCACTGAAGCTTTCTTT	CASSQGAASTEAFF
TRBV27	NA	TRBJ2-7	TRBD1	TGTGCCAGCAGTTCCCCTCGACAGGGGGGTTACGAGCAGTACTTC	CASSSPRQGGYEQYF
TRBV7-9	NA	TRBJ1-1	NA	TGTGCCAGCAGCCCGGACAGTCCTGTGGGCACTGAAGCTTTCTTT	CASSPDSPVGTEAFF
TRBV29-1	NA	TRBJ2-5	TRBD2	TGCAGCGCGCGGGGACTAGCGGGGTTAGAGACCCAGTACTTC	CSARGLAGLETQYF
TRBV19	NA	TRBJ1-1	NA	TGTGCCAGTAGTAGGGGGGGGAACAGAGAAGCTTTCTTT	CASSRGGNREAFF
TRBV3-1/TRBV3-2	NA	TRBJ2-1	NA	TGTGCCAGCAGCCAAGCACTCATTTTGGGGGGAATAGGTGAGCAGTTCTTC	CASSQALILGGIGEQFF
TRBV11-2	NA	TRBJ1-6	NA	TGTGCCAGCAGCTTAGAGAGCCCGACAGGACGTTCACCCCTCCACTTT	CASSLESPTGRSPLHF